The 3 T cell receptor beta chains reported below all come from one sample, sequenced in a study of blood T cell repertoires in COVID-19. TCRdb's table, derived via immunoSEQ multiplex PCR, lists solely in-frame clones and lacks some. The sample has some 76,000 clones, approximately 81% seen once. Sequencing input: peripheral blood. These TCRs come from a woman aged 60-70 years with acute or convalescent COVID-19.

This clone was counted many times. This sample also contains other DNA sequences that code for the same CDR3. The CDR3 loop is CASSPLQGTEAFF. CDR3 nucleotides: TGTGCCAGCAGTCCCCTACAGGGAACTGAAGCTTTCTTT. The chain couples TRBV2 to TRBJ1-1, with a tentative D call TRBD1 (6 bases). Germline CDR1 reads SNHLY; CDR2 reads FYNNEI. Trimming stripped 5 bases from V and 5 bases from J, with 12 bases between. This CDR3 region has 13 residues.

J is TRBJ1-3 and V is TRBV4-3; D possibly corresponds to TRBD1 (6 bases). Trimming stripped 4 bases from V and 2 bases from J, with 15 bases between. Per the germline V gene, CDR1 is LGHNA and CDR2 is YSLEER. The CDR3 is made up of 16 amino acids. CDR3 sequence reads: CASSRQARGTGNTIYF. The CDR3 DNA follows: TGCGCCAGCAGCCGCCAGGCAAGGGGGACTGGAAACACCATATATTTT.

The CDR3 DNA reads TGTGCCAGCAGCGCAACGGGATCCCCCTACAATGAGCAGTTCTTC. The encoded protein is CASSATGSPYNEQFF. This chain uses TRBV7-9 with TRBJ2-1, with D tentatively TRBD2 (5 bases). From germline, CDR1 is SEHNR and CDR2 FQNEAQ (reference sequence). This CDR3 comprises 15 residues. Trimming removed 5 bases from V and 2 bases from J, with 13 bases in between.